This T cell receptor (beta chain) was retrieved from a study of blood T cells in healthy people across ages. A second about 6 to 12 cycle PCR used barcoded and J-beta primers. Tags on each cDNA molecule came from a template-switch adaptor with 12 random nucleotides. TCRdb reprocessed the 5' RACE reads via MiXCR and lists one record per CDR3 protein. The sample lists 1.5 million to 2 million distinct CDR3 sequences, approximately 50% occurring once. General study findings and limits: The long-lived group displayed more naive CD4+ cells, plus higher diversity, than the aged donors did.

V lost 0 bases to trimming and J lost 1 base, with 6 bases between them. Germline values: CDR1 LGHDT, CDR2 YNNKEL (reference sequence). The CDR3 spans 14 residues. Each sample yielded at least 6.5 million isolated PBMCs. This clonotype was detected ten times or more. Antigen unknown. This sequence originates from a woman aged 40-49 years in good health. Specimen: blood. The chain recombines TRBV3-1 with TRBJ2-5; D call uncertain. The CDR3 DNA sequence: TGTGCCAGCAGCCAAGATGTGGTCCAAGAGACCCAGTACTTC. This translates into CASSQDVVQETQYF.